This TCR beta chain was sequenced in a study of CD8 T cell repertoires and HIV-1 epitope variants. Study in general: Separate wells received one of Twenty-five Gag or Nef variant peptides. The baseline condition was 1M T cells left uncultured.

The table came from immunoSEQ multiplex PCR; TCRdb's copy has only in-frame clones and leaves some out. Of about 90,000 clones listed, around 75% are singletons. The V gene's germline CDR1 is SGHAT and CDR2 FQNNGV. This CDR3 has 15 amino acids. J gave up 6 bases and V 5 bases, and 6 bases lay outside the gene matches. The chain is built from TRBV11-2 and TRBJ1-6; 8 positions agree with TRBD1. The receptor comes from a male donor with HIV. Sequencing was carried out using uncultured baseline CD8+ T cells from peripheral blood mononuclear cells (PBMCs). CDR3 coding DNA: TGTGCCAGCAGCCTTGGACAGGGCCGTAATTCACCCCTCCACTTT. Translated: CASSLGQGRNSPLHF.